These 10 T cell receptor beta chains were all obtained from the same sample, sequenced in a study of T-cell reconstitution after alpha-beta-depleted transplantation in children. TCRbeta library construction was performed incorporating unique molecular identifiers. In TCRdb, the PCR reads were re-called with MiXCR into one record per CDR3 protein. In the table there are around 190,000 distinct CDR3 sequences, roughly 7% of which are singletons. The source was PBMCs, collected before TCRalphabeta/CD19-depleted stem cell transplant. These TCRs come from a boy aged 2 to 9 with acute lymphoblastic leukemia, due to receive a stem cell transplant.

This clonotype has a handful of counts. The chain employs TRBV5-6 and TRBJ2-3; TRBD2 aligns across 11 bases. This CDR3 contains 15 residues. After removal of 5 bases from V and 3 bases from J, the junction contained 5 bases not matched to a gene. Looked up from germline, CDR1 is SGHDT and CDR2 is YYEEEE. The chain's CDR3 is CASSEGLAGTDTQYF. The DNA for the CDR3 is TGTGCCAGCAGTGAAGGACTAGCGGGTACAGATACGCAGTATTTT.

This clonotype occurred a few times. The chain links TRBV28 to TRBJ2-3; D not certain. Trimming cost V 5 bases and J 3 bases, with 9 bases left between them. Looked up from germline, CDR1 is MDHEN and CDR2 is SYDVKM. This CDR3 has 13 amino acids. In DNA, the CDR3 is TGTGCCAGCAGTGGCACGACAACAGATACGCAGTATTTT. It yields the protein CASSGTTTDTQYF. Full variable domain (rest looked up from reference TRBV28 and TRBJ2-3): DVKVTQSSRYLVKRTGEKVFLECVQDMDHENMFWYRQDPGLGLRLIYFSYDVKMKEKGDIPEGYSVSREKKERFSLILESASTNQTSMYLCASSGTTTDTQYFGPGTRLTVL.

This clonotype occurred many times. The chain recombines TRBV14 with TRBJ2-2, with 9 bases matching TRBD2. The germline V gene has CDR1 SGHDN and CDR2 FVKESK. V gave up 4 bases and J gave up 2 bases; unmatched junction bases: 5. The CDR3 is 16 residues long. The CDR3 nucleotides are TGTGCCAGCAGCCGTTGGCTAGCGGGAAACACCGGGGAGCTGTTTTTT. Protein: CASSRWLAGNTGELFF.

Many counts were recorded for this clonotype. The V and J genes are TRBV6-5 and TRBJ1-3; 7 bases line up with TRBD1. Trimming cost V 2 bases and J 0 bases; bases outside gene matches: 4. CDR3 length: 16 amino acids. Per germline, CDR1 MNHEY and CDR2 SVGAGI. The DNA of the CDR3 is TGTGCCAGCAGTTACGGACAGGTGAACTCTGGAAACACCATATATTTT. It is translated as CASSYGQVNSGNTIYF.

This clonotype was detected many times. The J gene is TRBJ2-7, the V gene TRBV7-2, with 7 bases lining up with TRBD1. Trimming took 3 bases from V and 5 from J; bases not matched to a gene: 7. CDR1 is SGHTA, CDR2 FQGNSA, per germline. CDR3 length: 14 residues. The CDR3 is CASSFRDRVHEQYF. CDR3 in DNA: TGTGCCAGCAGCTTTCGAGACAGGGTTCACGAGCAGTACTTC.

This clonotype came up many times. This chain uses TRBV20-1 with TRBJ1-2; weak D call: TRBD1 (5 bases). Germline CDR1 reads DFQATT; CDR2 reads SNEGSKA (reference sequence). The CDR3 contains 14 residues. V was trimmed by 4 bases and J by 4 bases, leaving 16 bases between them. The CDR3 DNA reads TGCAGTGCTACCGGGGGGGTAGATATCTATGGCTACACCTTC. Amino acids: CSATGGVDIYGYTF.

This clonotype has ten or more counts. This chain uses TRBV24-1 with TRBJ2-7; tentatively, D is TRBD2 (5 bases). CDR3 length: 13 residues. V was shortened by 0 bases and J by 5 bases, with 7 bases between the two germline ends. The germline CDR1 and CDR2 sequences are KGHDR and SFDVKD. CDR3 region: CATSDLRDNEQYF. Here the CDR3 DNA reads TGTGCCACCAGTGATTTGCGGGATAACGAGCAGTACTTC.

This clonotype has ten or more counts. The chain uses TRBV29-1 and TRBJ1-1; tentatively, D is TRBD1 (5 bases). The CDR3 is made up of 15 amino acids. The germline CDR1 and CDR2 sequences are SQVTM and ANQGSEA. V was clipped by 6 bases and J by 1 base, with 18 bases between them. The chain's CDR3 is CSVALMTAKNTEAFF. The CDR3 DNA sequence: TGCAGCGTCGCCTTAATGACAGCCAAGAACACTGAAGCTTTCTTT.

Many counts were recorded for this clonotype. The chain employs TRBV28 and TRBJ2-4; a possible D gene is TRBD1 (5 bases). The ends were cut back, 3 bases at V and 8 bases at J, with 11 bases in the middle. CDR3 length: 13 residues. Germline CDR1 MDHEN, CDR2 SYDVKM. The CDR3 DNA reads TGTGCCAGCAGTTTGTCAGGGATGGACATTCAGTACTTC. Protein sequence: CASSLSGMDIQYF.

CDR3 in DNA: TGTGCCAGCAGCCCGACCAGTTCCTACAATGAGCAGTTCTTC. Translation gives CASSPTSSYNEQFF. The gene calls are TRBV7-6 and TRBJ2-1; D ambiguous. Germline-derived CDR1 and CDR2 are SGHVS and FNYEAQ. The CDR3 is made up of 14 amino acids. The V gene lost 5 bases and the J gene lost 1 base, with 9 bases spanning the gap. Combining the CDR3 with reference TRBV7-6 and TRBJ2-1 gives the whole variable domain GAGVSQSPRYKVTKRGQDVALRCDPISGHVSLYWYRQALGQGPEFLTYFNYEAQQDKSGLPNDRFSAERPEGSISTLTIQRTEQRDSAMYRCASSPTSSYNEQFFGPGTRLTVL.